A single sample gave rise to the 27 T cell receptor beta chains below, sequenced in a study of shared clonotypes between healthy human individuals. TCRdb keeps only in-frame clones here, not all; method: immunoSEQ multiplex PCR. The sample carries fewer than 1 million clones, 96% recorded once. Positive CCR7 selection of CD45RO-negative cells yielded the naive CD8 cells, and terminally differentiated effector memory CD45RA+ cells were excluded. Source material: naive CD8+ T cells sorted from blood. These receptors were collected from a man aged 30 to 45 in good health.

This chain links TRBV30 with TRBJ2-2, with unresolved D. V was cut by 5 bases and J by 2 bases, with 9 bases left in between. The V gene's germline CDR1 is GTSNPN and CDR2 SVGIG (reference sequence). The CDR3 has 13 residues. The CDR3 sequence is CAWALINTGELFF. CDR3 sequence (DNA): TGTGCCTGGGCCTTAATAAACACCGGGGAGCTGTTTTTT.

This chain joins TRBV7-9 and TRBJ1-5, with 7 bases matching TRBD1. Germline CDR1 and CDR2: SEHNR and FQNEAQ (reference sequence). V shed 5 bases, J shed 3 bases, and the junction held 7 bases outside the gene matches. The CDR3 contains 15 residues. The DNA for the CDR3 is TGTGCCAGCAGCCAGACGACAGGGATCAATCAGCCCCAGCATTTT. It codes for CASSQTTGINQPQHF.

CDR3 DNA sequence: TGTGCCAGCAGTTTAAGCGACCGACAATTTGCTACCTTC. Its protein product is CASSLSDRQFATF. The V and J genes are TRBV28 and TRBJ1-2, with unresolved D. V dropped 2 bases and J dropped 14 bases, with 18 bases sitting between them. The V gene's germline CDR1 is MDHEN and CDR2 SYDVKM. The CDR3 runs 13 residues.

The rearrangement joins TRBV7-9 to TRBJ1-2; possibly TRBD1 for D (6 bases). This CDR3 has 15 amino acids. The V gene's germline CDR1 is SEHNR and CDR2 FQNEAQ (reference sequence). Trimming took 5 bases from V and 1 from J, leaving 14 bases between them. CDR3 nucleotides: TGTGCCAGCAGCGCCTCAGGGGCCAATAACTATGGCTACACCTTC. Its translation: CASSASGANNYGYTF.

As DNA, the CDR3 is TGCGCCAGCGCCCTCGGTCAGGGGCCCGAGCAGTACTTC. It translates to CASALGQGPEQYF. The rearrangement joins TRBV23-1 to TRBJ2-7; D perhaps matches TRBD1 (6 bases). TRBV23-1 falls under the ORF class, with uncertain function. The length of the CDR3 is 13 residues. V lost 8 bases to trimming and J lost 6 bases, with 17 bases between them.

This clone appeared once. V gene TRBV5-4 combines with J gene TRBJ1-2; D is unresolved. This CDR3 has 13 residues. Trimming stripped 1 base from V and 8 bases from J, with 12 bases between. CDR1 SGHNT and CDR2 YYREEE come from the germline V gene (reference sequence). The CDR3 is CASSLISDPGYTF. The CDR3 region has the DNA TGTGCCAGCAGCTTGATATCGGACCCCGGCTACACCTTC.

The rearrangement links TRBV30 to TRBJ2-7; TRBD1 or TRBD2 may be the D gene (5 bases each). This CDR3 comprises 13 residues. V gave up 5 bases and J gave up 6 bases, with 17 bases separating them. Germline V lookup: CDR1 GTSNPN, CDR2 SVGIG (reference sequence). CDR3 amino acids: CAWLSGTTVEQYF. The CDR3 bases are TGTGCCTGGTTGTCCGGGACCACGGTCGAGCAGTACTTC.

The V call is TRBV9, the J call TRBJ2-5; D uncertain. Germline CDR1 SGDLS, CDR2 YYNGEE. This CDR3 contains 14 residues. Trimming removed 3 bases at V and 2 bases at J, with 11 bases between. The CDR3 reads CASSADGTQETQYF. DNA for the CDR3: TGTGCCAGCAGCGCGGACGGAACTCAAGAGACCCAGTACTTC.

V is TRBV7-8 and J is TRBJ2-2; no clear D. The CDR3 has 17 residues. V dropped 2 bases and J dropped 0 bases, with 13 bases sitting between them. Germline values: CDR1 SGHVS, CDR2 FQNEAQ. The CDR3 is CASSLSVSAPNTGELFF. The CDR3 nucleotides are TGTGCCAGCAGCTTATCGGTCAGCGCCCCGAACACCGGGGAGCTGTTTTTT.

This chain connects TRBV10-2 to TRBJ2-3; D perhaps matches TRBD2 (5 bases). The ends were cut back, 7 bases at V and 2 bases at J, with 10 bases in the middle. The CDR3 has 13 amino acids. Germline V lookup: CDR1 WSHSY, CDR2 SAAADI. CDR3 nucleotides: TGCGCCAGCAACGAGGAGGCCACAGATACGCAGTATTTT. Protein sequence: CASNEEATDTQYF.

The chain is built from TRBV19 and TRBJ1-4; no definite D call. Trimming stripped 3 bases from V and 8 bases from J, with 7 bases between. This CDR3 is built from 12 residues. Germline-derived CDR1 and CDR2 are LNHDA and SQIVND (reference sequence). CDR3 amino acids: CASSMEMEKLFF. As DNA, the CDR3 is TGTGCCAGTAGTATGGAGATGGAAAAACTGTTTTTT.

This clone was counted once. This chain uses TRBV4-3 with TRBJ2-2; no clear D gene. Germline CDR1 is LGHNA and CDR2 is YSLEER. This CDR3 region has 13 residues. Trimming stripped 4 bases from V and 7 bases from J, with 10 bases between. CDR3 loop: CASSPGPGGELFF. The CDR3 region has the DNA TGCGCCAGCAGCCCCGGACCGGGCGGGGAGCTGTTTTTT.

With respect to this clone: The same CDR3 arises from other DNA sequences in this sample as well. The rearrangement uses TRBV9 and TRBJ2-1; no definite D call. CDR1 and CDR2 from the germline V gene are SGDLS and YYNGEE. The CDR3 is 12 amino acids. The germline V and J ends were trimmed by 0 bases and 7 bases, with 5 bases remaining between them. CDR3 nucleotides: TGTGCCAGCAGCGTAGTGTCGAATGAGCAGTTCTTC. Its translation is CASSVVSNEQFF. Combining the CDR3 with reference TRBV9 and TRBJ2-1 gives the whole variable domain DSGVTQTPKHLITATGQRVTLRCSPRSGDLSVYWYQQSLDQGLQFLIQYYNGEERAKGNILERFSAQQFPDLHSELNLSSLELGDSALYFCASSVVSNEQFFGPGTRLTVL.

CDR3 region: CASSPRGGMSSYNEQFF. The CDR3 coding sequence is TGTGCCAGCAGCCCCCGCGGGGGGATGAGCTCCTACAATGAGCAGTTCTTC. The chain couples TRBV9 to TRBJ2-1; 8 bases line up with TRBD2. This CDR3 contains 17 residues. Germline V gene lookup returns CDR1 SGDLS and CDR2 YYNGEE. V lost 4 bases and J lost 0; bases outside the gene matches: 9.

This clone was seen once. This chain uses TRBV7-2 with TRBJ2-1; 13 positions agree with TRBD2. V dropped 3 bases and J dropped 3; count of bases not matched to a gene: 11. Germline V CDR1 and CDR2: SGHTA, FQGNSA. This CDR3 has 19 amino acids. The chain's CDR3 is CASSFPLGLAGVRYNEQFF. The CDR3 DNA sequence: TGTGCCAGCAGCTTTCCCCTCGGACTAGCGGGAGTTCGCTACAATGAGCAGTTCTTC.

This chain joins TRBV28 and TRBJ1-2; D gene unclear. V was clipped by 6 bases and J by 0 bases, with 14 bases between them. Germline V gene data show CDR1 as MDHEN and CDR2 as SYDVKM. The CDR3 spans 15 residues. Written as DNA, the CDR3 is TGTGCCAGCAGCGTCGTGCAGACTGCTAACTATGGCTACACCTTC. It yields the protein CASSVVQTANYGYTF.

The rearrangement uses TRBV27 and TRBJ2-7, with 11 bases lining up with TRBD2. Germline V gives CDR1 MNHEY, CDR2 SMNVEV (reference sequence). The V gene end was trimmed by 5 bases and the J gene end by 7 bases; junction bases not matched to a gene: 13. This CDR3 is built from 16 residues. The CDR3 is CASSLVLAGGSLEQYF. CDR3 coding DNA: TGTGCCAGCAGTCTAGTGCTAGCGGGAGGATCCTTGGAGCAGTACTTC.

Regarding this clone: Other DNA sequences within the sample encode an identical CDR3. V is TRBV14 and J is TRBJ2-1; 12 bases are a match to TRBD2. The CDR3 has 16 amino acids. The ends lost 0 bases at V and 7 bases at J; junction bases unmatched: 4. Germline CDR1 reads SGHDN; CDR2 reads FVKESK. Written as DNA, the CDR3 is TGTGCCAGCAGCCAAGATCTAGGACTAGCGGGGAATGAGCAGTTCTTC. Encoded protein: CASSQDLGLAGNEQFF. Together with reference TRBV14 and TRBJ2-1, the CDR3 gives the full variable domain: EAGVTQFPSHSVIEKGQTVTLRCDPISGHDNLYWYRRVMGKEIKFLLHFVKESKQDESGMPNNRFLAERTGGTYSTLKVQPAELEDSGVYFCASSQDLGLAGNEQFFGPGTRLTVL.

This CDR3 is CASSVGLGRGEQGYGYTF. The CDR3 nucleotides are TGTGCCAGCAGCGTAGGTTTGGGGAGGGGCGAACAGGGCTATGGCTACACCTTC. This chain links TRBV9 with TRBJ1-2; TRBD1 is a possible D gene (6 bases). The V gene's germline CDR1 is SGDLS and CDR2 YYNGEE. Trimming removed 0 bases at V and 4 bases at J, with 22 bases between. The CDR3 contains 18 residues.

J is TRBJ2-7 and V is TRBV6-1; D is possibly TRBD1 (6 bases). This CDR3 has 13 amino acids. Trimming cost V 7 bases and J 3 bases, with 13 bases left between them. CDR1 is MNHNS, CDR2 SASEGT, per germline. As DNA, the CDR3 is TGTGCCAGCACCACAGGGATTGTCTACGAGCAGTACTTC. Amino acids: CASTTGIVYEQYF.

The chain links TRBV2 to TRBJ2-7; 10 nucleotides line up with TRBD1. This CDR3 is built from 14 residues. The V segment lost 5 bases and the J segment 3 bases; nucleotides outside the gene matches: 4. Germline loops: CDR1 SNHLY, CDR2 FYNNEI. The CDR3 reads CASSPGTGDYEQYF. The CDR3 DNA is TGTGCCAGCAGTCCAGGGACAGGGGACTACGAGCAGTACTTC. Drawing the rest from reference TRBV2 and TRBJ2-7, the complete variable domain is EPEVTQTPSHQVTQMGQEVILRCVPISNHLYFYWYRQILGQKVEFLVSFYNNEISEKSEIFDDQFSVERPDGSNFTLKIRSTKLEDSAMYFCASSPGTGDYEQYFGPGTRLTVT.

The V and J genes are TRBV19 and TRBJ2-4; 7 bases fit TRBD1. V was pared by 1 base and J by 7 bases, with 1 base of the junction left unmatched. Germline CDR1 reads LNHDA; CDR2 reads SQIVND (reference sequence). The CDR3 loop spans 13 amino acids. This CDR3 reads CASSIVQGNIQYF. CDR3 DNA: TGTGCCAGTAGTATAGTACAGGGGAACATTCAGTACTTC.

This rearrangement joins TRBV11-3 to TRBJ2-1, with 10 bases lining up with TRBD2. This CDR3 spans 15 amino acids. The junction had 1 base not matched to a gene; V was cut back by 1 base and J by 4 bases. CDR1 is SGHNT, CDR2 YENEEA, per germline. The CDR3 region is CASSLGTSGYNEQFF. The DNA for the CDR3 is TGTGCCAGCAGCTTAGGGACTAGCGGATACAATGAGCAGTTCTTC.

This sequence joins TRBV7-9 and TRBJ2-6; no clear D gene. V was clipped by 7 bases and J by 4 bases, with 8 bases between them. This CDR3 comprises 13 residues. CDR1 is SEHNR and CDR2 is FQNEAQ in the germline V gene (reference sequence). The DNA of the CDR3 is TGTGCCAGCAACAACGCCGGGGCCAACGTCCTGACTTTC. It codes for CASNNAGANVLTF.

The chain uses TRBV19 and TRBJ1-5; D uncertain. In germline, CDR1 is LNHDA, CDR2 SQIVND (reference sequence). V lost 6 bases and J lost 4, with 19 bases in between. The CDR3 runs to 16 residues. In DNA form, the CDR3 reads TGTGCCAGTAGAGCTGAATCGGGCAGTCTTAATCAGCCCCAGCATTTT. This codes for CASRAESGSLNQPQHF.

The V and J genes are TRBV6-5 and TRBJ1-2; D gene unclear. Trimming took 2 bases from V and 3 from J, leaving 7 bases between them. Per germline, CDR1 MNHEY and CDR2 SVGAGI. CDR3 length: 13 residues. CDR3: CASSYAVDYGYTF. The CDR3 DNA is TGTGCCAGCAGTTACGCGGTCGACTATGGCTACACCTTC.

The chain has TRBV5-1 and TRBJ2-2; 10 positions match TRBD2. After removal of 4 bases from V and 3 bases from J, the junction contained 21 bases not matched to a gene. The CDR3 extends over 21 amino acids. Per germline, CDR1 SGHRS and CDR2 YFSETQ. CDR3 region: CASSSTVETTPSGRYTGELFF. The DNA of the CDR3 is TGCGCCAGCAGCAGTACAGTGGAGACCACTCCTAGCGGGAGATACACCGGGGAGCTGTTTTTT.